This T cell receptor (beta chain) comes out of a study of blood T cell repertoires in COVID-19. Study-wide background: Researchers got acute and convalescent COVID-19 samples from the United States, Italy and Spain.

The assay was immunoSEQ multiplex PCR, and TCRdb's table has in-frame clones only and misses some. In the table there are 180,000 or so clones, 80% to 90% of which are singletons. The trim removed 5 bases at V and 4 bases at J, leaving 5 bases unmatched. Germline assignment: CDR1 SGHTA and CDR2 FQGNSA. The CDR3 extends over 15 amino acids. The receptor comes from a woman aged 80 or over with acute or convalescent COVID-19. The V and J genes are TRBV7-2 and TRBJ2-3, with TRBD2 identical over 11 bases. The sequenced sample was peripheral blood. The CDR3 is CASSQTSGIPDTQYF. In DNA form, the CDR3 reads TGTGCCAGCAGCCAGACTAGCGGGATCCCAGATACGCAGTATTTT. The variable domain in full, with the rest retrieved from reference TRBV7-2 and TRBJ2-3, is GAGVSQSPSNKVTEKGKDVELRCDPISGHTALYWYRQSLGQGLEFLIYFQGNSAPDKSGLPSDRFSAERTGGSVSTLTIQRTQQEDSAVYLCASSQTSGIPDTQYFGPGTRLTVL.